A single sample is the source of the 10 T cell receptor beta chains below, sequenced in a study of regulatory T cells in long-lasting Graves disease. CDR3 regions were amplified by Arm-PCR using iRepertoire HTBI primers to build TCR beta libraries. TCRdb re-analysed the multiplex PCR reads in MiXCR, keeping a single row per CDR3 protein. The data hold 530,000 or so distinct CDR3 sequences, with about 13% observed a single time. Time point here: newly diagnosed GD, antithyroid drugs for less than 3 months. PBMC RNA was the source of the TCR library. These data were also filed under a second study, of T cells in Graves' hyperthyroidism and ophthalmopathy.

This material consisted of peripheral blood mononuclear cells (PBMCs), taken at new diagnosis, from a patient treated with antithyroid drugs. The receptors come from a man aged 25-45 years with Graves disease.

This clonotype was recorded at least ten times. This rearrangement joins TRBV18 to TRBJ2-7; unclear D gene. Germline V lookup: CDR1 KGHSH, CDR2 LQKENI. Trimming removed 3 bases at V and 5 bases at J, with 14 bases between. The CDR3 is 14 amino acids. CDR3 residues: CASSPPSLPHEQYF. The DNA for the CDR3 is TGTGCCAGCTCACCTCCTAGTCTCCCTCACGAGCAGTACTTC.

This clonotype was seen at least ten times. The chain combines TRBV6-5 with TRBJ1-4; no clear D gene. CDR1 and CDR2 from the germline V gene are MNHEY and SVGAGI. The CDR3 runs 20 residues. Trimming pared 4 bases from V and 3 bases from J, leaving 27 bases between. The DNA of the CDR3 is TGTGCCAGCAGTTCCTCGACCAGCTCGAAGATATTTATCGCTAATGAAAAACTGTTTTTT. Translation gives CASSSSTSSKIFIANEKLFF.

A remark on this clonotype: Given a much more abundant clone one base away, this may be a read error. V and J are TRBV2 and TRBJ2-7, with D unresolved. CDR1 SNHLY and CDR2 FYNNEI come from the germline V gene. This CDR3 region has 12 residues. V was pared by 11 bases and J by 2 bases, with 13 bases between. The CDR3 reads CACTEETYEQYF. The CDR3 DNA follows: TGTGCCTGCACAGAGGAAACCTACGAGCAGTACTTC.

This clonotype was detected many times. V and J are TRBV20-1 and TRBJ2-5, with TRBD2 identical over 15 bases. The germline CDR1 and CDR2 sequences are DFQATT and SNEGSKA (reference sequence). The CDR3 sequence is 16 residues long. V shed 6 bases and J 5 bases; nucleotides not matched to a gene: 10. The CDR3 here is CSALGTSGRSSETQYF. The CDR3 nucleotides are TGCAGTGCCCTGGGGACTAGCGGGAGGAGTTCTGAGACCCAGTACTTC.

The sample holds a few counts of this clonotype. The chain couples TRBV5-1 to TRBJ1-5, with 8 bases that match TRBD1. CDR3 length: 15 amino acids. Unmatched junction bases numbered 12, after V lost 5 bases and J lost 8 bases. The V gene's germline CDR1 is SGHRS and CDR2 YFSETQ. The CDR3 DNA reads as TGCGCCAGCAGTTTGCGGACAGGGACGGGCGAGCCCCAGCATTTT. Translated: CASSLRTGTGEPQHF.

This clonotype was seen repeatedly, ten times or more. This chain connects TRBV11-3 to TRBJ2-7; D may be TRBD1 (6 bases). Trimming removed 8 bases from V and 2 bases from J, with 13 bases in between. Germline V gives CDR1 SGHNT, CDR2 YENEEA. The CDR3 is 13 residues long. The CDR3 spells CASSHRDPYEQYF. Here the CDR3 DNA reads TGTGCCAGCTCCCACAGGGACCCCTACGAGCAGTACTTC.

This clonotype was picked up many times. The chain links TRBV7-8 to TRBJ1-5; 7 bases align to TRBD1. V was pared by 5 bases and J by 3 bases, with 7 bases of the junction left unmatched. Germline CDR1 is SGHVS and CDR2 is FQNEAQ. The CDR3 runs to 15 residues. The CDR3: CASSEQGGPNQPQHF. CDR3 sequence (DNA): TGTGCCAGCAGCGAGCAGGGGGGCCCCAATCAGCCCCAGCATTTT.

This clonotype was observed at least ten times. V gene TRBV2 combines with J gene TRBJ2-1; TRBD1 or TRBD2 may be the D gene (5 bases each). Per germline, CDR1 SNHLY and CDR2 FYNNEI. V lost 5 bases, J lost 7 bases, and 18 bases lay in between. This CDR3 region has 15 residues. The CDR3 DNA follows: TGTGCCAGCAGTACCCGAGGGGAAATTATAAATGAGCAGTTCTTC. It translates to CASSTRGEIINEQFF.

This clonotype was counted a single time. The missing conserved phenylalanine or tryptophan at the end of this CDR3 makes a read error likely. The genes are TRBV6-5 and TRBJ1-3, with 7 bases aligning to TRBD1. CDR1 MNHEY and CDR2 SVGAGI come from the germline V gene. CDR3 length equals 18 residues. V trimming: 0 bases; J trimming: 0 bases; junction bases outside the gene matches: 8. The CDR3 nucleotides read TGTGCCAGCAGTTACTCGGGAGGCAGGGGGATCTCTGGAAACACCATATATTCT. Translation gives CASSYSGGRGISGNTIYS.

For this clonotype: Relative to the germline gene, one junction end is altered; a read error may explain this. The J gene is TRBJ2-3, the V gene TRBV7-2, with 12 bases lining up with TRBD2. The CDR3 runs to 17 residues. From germline, CDR1 is SGHTA and CDR2 FQGNSA. CDR3: CASSLRLAGGGADTRYF. CDR3 DNA: TGTGCCAGCAGCTTAAGGCTAGCGGGAGGGGGGGCGGATACGCGGTATTTT.